A selection of T cell receptor beta chains follows, all from one sample in a study of CD8 T cells in ankylosing spondylitis. TCRdb reanalysed the 5' RACE reads using MiXCR and keeps one entry per CDR3 protein. The sample lists 250,000 to 400,000 distinct CDR3 sequences, 9.5% to 13% seen once, with 9.1% in the top ten. The sequenced sample was blood, either unsorted or a sorted T cell fraction (not recorded which). The source is a female donor with ankylosing spondylitis or in good health (not recorded which). Both conserved end residues are part of each CDR3. A D gene is named only where the DNA matches it firmly. Only some rows state a clone size, as once, few, many or a class for expanded clones.

>-|many|TRBV12-3/TRBV12-4|TRBJ2-1
CASSFARGRFYNEQFF
TGTGCCAGCAGTTTTGCTAGAGGACGTTTTTACAATGAGCAGTTCTTC
>TRBD2|many|TRBV4-3|TRBJ2-1
CASSQDGASGAHNEQFF
TGCGCCAGCAGCCAAGATGGGGCTAGCGGGGCTCACAATGAGCAGTTCTTC
>-|few|TRBV28|TRBJ2-7
CASFPQGRGPQSEQYF
TGTGCCAGCTTCCCTCAGGGTCGAGGGCCCCAAAGCGAGCAGTACTTC
>-|-|TRBV3-1|TRBJ1-5
CASSQGFSPDQPQHF
TGTGCCAGCAGCCAAGGTTTCAGCCCCGATCAGCCCCAGCATTTT
>TRBD1|-|TRBV7-6|TRBJ2-7
CASSLGQGPVDEQYF
TGTGCCAGCAGCTTAGGACAGGGACCGGTCGACGAGCAGTACTTC
>TRBD2|many|TRBV20-1|TRBJ2-2
CSAPGLARAGELFF
TGCAGTGCTCCGGGACTAGCGAGGGCCGGGGAGCTGTTTTTT
>-|-|TRBV25-1|TRBJ2-1
CASSDAGPSSYNEQFF
TGTGCCAGCAGTGACGCCGGACCCAGCTCCTACAATGAGCAGTTCTTC
>TRBD1|few|TRBV5-6|TRBJ2-3
CASSLDRGQDTQYF
TGTGCCAGCAGCTTAGACAGGGGGCAAGATACGCAGTATTTT
>-|many|TRBV10-3|TRBJ1-6
CAISESTRTDSPLHF
TGTGCCATCAGTGAGTCCACACGGACGGATTCACCCCTCCACTTT
>-|-|TRBV7-9|TRBJ2-4
CASSSGIRSNIQYF
TGTGCCAGCAGCTCCGGCATTAGGTCCAACATTCAGTACTTC
>-|few|TRBV20-1|TRBJ2-7
CSARIDEQYF
TGCAGTGCAAGAATCGACGAGCAGTACTTC
>TRBD1|many|TRBV12-3/TRBV12-4|TRBJ1-5
CASSGGTGRGNQPQHF
TGTGCCAGCAGCGGAGGGACAGGGAGGGGCAATCAGCCCCAGCATTTT
>-|few|TRBV5-1|TRBJ2-3
CASSSLGSGTGDTQYF
TGCGCCAGCAGCAGCTTGGGTAGCGGTACAGGGGATACGCAGTATTTT
>TRBD1|-|TRBV20-1|TRBJ2-5
CSADREYQETQYF
TGCAGTGCGGACAGGGAGTACCAAGAGACCCAGTACTTC
>-|many|TRBV12-3/TRBV12-4|TRBJ2-1
CASSLNRNDLYNEQFF
TGTGCCAGCAGTTTAAACAGGAACGACCTCTACAATGAGCAGTTCTTC
>-|few|TRBV6-2/TRBV6-3|TRBJ2-1
CASSYLGEQFF
TGTGCCAGCAGTTACCTGGGTGAGCAGTTCTTC
>-|-|TRBV5-1|TRBJ1-2
CASRSEANYGYTF
TGCGCCAGCAGGTCGGAGGCGAACTATGGCTACACCTTC
>TRBD2|many|TRBV7-8|TRBJ2-1
CASSQLRGRANEQFF
TGTGCCAGCAGTCAGTTACGCGGGAGGGCGAATGAGCAGTTCTTC
>TRBD1|many|TRBV20-1|TRBJ1-6
CSVLPPTGEGSPLHF
TGCAGTGTCCTACCCCCGACAGGGGAAGGTTCACCCCTCCACTTT
>TRBD2|many|TRBV5-6|TRBJ2-3
CASSFRTSGLTDTQYF
TGTGCCAGCAGCTTCCGGACTAGCGGGTTAACAGATACGCAGTATTTT
>-|many|TRBV12-3/TRBV12-4|TRBJ2-7
CASSLVQGGPYEQYF
TGTGCCAGCAGTTTAGTGCAGGGAGGCCCCTACGAGCAGTACTTC
>TRBD2|few|TRBV20-1|TRBJ2-1
CSAGTSSGSYNEQFF
TGCAGTGCTGGAACCTCTAGCGGCTCCTACAATGAGCAGTTCTTC
>-|-|TRBV5-1|TRBJ1-5
CASILDRRNQPQHF
TGCGCCAGCATCCTGGACAGACGAAATCAGCCCCAGCATTTT
>TRBD2|-|TRBV7-2|TRBJ2-1
CASSRDSGGGHNEQFF
TGTGCCAGCAGCCGCGACAGCGGGGGAGGACACAATGAGCAGTTCTTC
>-|-|TRBV5-5|TRBJ1-5
CASSLQGFRYSNQPQHF
TGTGCCAGCAGCTTACAGGGATTTCGTTATAGCAATCAGCCCCAGCATTTT
>-|-|TRBV25-1|TRBJ2-1
CASGQSPNEQFF
TGTGCCAGCGGCCAATCCCCCAATGAGCAGTTCTTC
>TRBD2|many|TRBV11-1|TRBJ2-1
CASSSNIRSGGVYNEQFF
TGTGCCAGCAGTTCCAACATACGGAGCGGGGGGGTTTACAATGAGCAGTTCTTC
>-|many|TRBV12-3/TRBV12-4|TRBJ2-5
CASSLEGTRLYF
TGTGCCAGCAGTTTAGAAGGGACTCGTCTGTACTTC
>TRBD1|-|TRBV7-9|TRBJ1-2
CASSPQGRPYGYTF
TGTGCCAGCAGCCCACAGGGGCGACCCTATGGCTACACCTTC
>TRBD1|few|TRBV20-1|TRBJ2-7
CSARGTGATYEQYF
TGCAGTGCTAGGGGGACAGGCGCGACCTACGAGCAGTACTTC
>TRBD2|-|TRBV11-2|TRBJ2-1
CASSLGWELGAGLVNEQFF
TGTGCCAGCAGCTTAGGTTGGGAGTTGGGCGCGGGACTAGTAAATGAGCAGTTCTTC
>-|many|TRBV20-1|TRBJ1-6
CSARGGGSYNSPLHF
TGCAGTGCTAGAGGGGGCGGCTCCTATAATTCACCCCTCCACTTT
>-|-|TRBV28|TRBJ2-5
CASSSYGHPIEETQYF
TGTGCCAGCAGTTCCTACGGACATCCCATCGAAGAGACCCAGTACTTC
>TRBD1|many|TRBV11-2|TRBJ2-4
CASSRDRESFQYF
TGTGCCAGCAGCCGGGACAGGGAGAGTTTTCAGTACTTC
>-|-|TRBV11-2|TRBJ1-2
CASSLIKGESGDGYTF
TGTGCCAGCAGCTTAATCAAGGGGGAGTCAGGGGATGGCTACACCTTC
>TRBD1|many|TRBV20-1|TRBJ2-3
CSATLGGQPTDTQYF
TGCAGTGCTACCTTAGGGGGACAGCCCACAGATACGCAGTATTTT
>-|many|TRBV29-1|TRBJ2-5
CSVVDLGQTQYF
TGCAGCGTTGTCGACCTTGGGCAGACCCAGTACTTC
>-|-|TRBV6-6|TRBJ2-1
CASSFQDLYEQFF
TGTGCCAGCAGTTTCCAGGATCTTTATGAGCAGTTCTTC
>-|many|TRBV20-1|TRBJ2-3
CSARAFTDTQYF
TGCAGTGCTAGAGCCTTCACAGATACGCAGTATTTT
>TRBD1|many|TRBV12-3/TRBV12-4|TRBJ1-1
CASSPLGTGVTEAFF
TGTGCCAGCAGCCCTCTCGGGACAGGGGTAACTGAAGCTTTCTTT
>TRBD1|many|TRBV12-3/TRBV12-4|TRBJ1-1
CASTITGGTEAFF
TGTGCCAGCACTATCACAGGGGGCACTGAAGCTTTCTTT
>-|many|TRBV12-3/TRBV12-4|TRBJ2-7
CASRSPGASYEQYF
TGTGCCAGCAGATCCCCTGGGGCTTCCTACGAGCAGTACTTC
>TRBD1|many|TRBV6-1|TRBJ2-7
CASTLTGAIYEQYF
TGTGCCAGCACCCTGACAGGGGCTATCTACGAGCAGTACTTC
>-|many|TRBV20-1|TRBJ2-3
CSARDWVTASTDTQYF
TGCAGTGCTAGAGATTGGGTGACAGCCAGCACAGATACGCAGTATTTT
>-|-|TRBV5-1|TRBJ1-5
CASSLGDYNQPQHF
TGCGCCAGCAGCTTAGGAGACTACAATCAGCCCCAGCATTTT
>-|few|TRBV28|TRBJ2-5
CASSWNRETQYF
TGTGCCAGCAGCTGGAACCGGGAGACCCAGTACTTC
>TRBD1|-|TRBV7-2|TRBJ1-2
CASSLQGTGGMGYTF
TGTGCCAGCAGCTTACAGGGGACAGGGGGCATGGGCTACACCTTC
>TRBD2|few|TRBV12-3/TRBV12-4|TRBJ2-3
CASSLRLAGGPTDTQYF
TGTGCCAGCAGTTTACGATTGGCGGGAGGGCCCACAGATACGCAGTATTTT